Shown below are 26 T cell receptor beta chains from a single sample sequenced in a study of cytomegalovirus exposure and HLA in healthy donors. Primers for the PCR totalled 60 Vbeta and 13 Jbeta. The method was immunoSEQ multiplex PCR; TCRdb's version includes in-frame clones alone and lacks a portion of them. The sample records about 140,000 clones, roughly 80% being singletons. The sample comprised PBMCs. The source is a middle-aged man in good health and CMV-seropositive.

In this sample, this clone turned up a few times. The gene calls are TRBV4-1 and TRBJ2-1; D is perhaps TRBD1 (5 bases). The CDR3 contains 16 residues. Germline CDR1 and CDR2: MGHRA and YSYEKL. V dropped 2 bases and J dropped 3 bases, with 14 bases sitting between them. CDR3 in amino acids: CASSQQGSLFYNEQFF. The CDR3 DNA reads as TGCGCCAGCAGCCAACAGGGTTCCCTCTTCTACAATGAGCAGTTCTTC.

The rearrangement joins TRBV6-5 to TRBJ1-2, with 9 bases matching TRBD1. V lost 5 bases, J lost 6 bases, and 4 bases stayed unmatched. CDR1 is MNHEY and CDR2 is SVGAGI in the germline V gene. This CDR3 contains 13 residues. CDR3 sequence (DNA): TGTGCCAGCAGTCGCGGGACAGGGAATGGCTACACCTTC. Translation gives CASSRGTGNGYTF.

Written as DNA, the CDR3 is TGCAGTACCCTTATTGCCGGCGCAGGGGTCCCACAGAACACTGAAGCTTTCTTT. Its protein product is CSTLIAGAGVPQNTEAFF. The V gene is TRBV29-1, the J gene TRBJ1-1; weak D call: TRBD1 (6 bases). There are 18 residues in the CDR3. Germline values: CDR1 SQVTM, CDR2 ANQGSEA. The full variable domain, rest sourced from reference TRBV29-1 and TRBJ1-1, is SAVISQKPSRDICQRGTSLTIQCQVDSQVTMMFWYRQQPGQSLTLIATANQGSEATYESGFVIDKFPISRPNLTFSTLTVSNMSPEDSSIYLCSTLIAGAGVPQNTEAFFGQGTRLTVV.

The chain joins TRBV5-6 to TRBJ1-2; D uncertain. V was cut by 3 bases and J by 4 bases, with 13 bases left in between. The CDR3 sequence is 14 residues long. Germline V gives CDR1 SGHDT, CDR2 YYEEEE. CDR3 bases: TGTGCCAGCAGCTCTTTATTAACAGCCTATGGCTACACCTTC. This encodes CASSSLLTAYGYTF.

This rearrangement joins TRBV15 to TRBJ1-2; 8 nucleotides agree with TRBD1. Trimming removed 3 bases from V and 8 bases from J; junction bases left unmatched: 14. The CDR3 totals 16 residues. CDR1 and CDR2 (germline): LNHNV, YYDKDF (reference sequence). This CDR3 reads CATSSLIYRGRWGYTF. The CDR3 DNA is TGTGCCACCAGCAGTCTAATTTACAGGGGGAGGTGGGGCTACACCTTC.

This clone was recorded once. The rearrangement uses TRBV27 and TRBJ2-1; D remains unclear. This CDR3 contains 13 residues. Germline assignment: CDR1 MNHEY and CDR2 SMNVEV (reference sequence). V was pared by 0 bases and J by 6 bases, with 6 bases between. The DNA of the CDR3 is TGTGCCAGCAGTTTATCGACTCTCAATGAGCAGTTCTTC. Its protein is CASSLSTLNEQFF.

The chain combines TRBV9 with TRBJ2-3; D is unclear. V lost 3 bases to trimming and J lost 2 bases, with 13 bases between them. The CDR3 loop spans 15 amino acids. The germline V gene has CDR1 SGDLS and CDR2 YYNGEE. CDR3 loop: CASSALMTPTDTQYF. DNA of the CDR3: TGTGCCAGCAGCGCCCTGATGACTCCCACAGATACGCAGTATTTT.

The chain employs TRBV6-1 and TRBJ1-2, with D unresolved. Per the germline V gene, CDR1 is MNHNS and CDR2 is SASEGT. The CDR3 loop spans 18 amino acids. V was shortened by 2 bases and J by 4 bases, with 23 bases between the two germline ends. The DNA of the CDR3 is TGTGCCAGCAGTGAAAATCTCCCCGGGGAGGATCGCGGCTATGGCTACACCTTC. Translation gives CASSENLPGEDRGYGYTF.

The chain is built from TRBV5-1 and TRBJ2-7; 7 nucleotides line up with TRBD1. V trimming: 0 bases; J trimming: 0 bases; junction bases outside the gene matches: 6. Per the germline V gene, CDR1 is SGHRS and CDR2 is YFSETQ. The CDR3 has 16 residues. CDR3 DNA: TGCGCCAGCAGCTTGGCTCGACAGGGCCGCTCCTACGAGCAGTACTTC. Translation gives CASSLARQGRSYEQYF.

This clone has more than one count but fewer than ten. The rearrangement joins TRBV2 to TRBJ1-1, with no clear D. Germline V gene sequence: CDR1 SNHLY, CDR2 FYNNEI. Trimming left V 4 bases short and J 5 bases short, with 11 bases between. This CDR3 is built from 13 residues. The CDR3 region is CASSGTPGTEAFF. For the CDR3, the DNA is TGTGCCAGCAGTGGTACACCGGGGACTGAAGCTTTCTTT.

The chain carries TRBV7-2 and TRBJ2-5; possible D gene TRBD2, 7 bases. Germline CDR1 reads SGHTA; CDR2 reads FQGNSA. CDR3 size: 16 residues. The V and J ends lost 1 base and 5 bases respectively, with 17 bases between them. The CDR3 spells CASSLGGGGMGETQYF. In nucleotides, the CDR3 is TGTGCCAGCAGCTTAGGGGGCGGGGGCATGGGGGAGACCCAGTACTTC.

This clone was counted a single time. The chain couples TRBV6-4 to TRBJ2-3, with D maybe TRBD2 (6 bases). Trimming cost V 1 base and J 1 base, with 9 bases left between them. The CDR3 has 15 amino acids. CDR1 is MRHNA and CDR2 is SNTAGT in the germline V gene. The CDR3, as DNA: TGTGCCAGCAGTGACTATGGCGGGGGCACAGATACGCAGTATTTT. It is translated as CASSDYGGGTDTQYF.

The V gene is TRBV5-1, the J gene TRBJ1-1; tentatively, D is TRBD1 (5 bases). The germline V gene has CDR1 SGHRS and CDR2 YFSETQ. CDR3 length: 14 amino acids. V lost 4 bases, J lost 1 base, and 11 bases lay in between. CDR3 DNA sequence: TGCGCCAGCAGCGCCGACAGACCGAACACTGAAGCTTTCTTT. Its protein product is CASSADRPNTEAFF.

The V call is TRBV11-3, the J call TRBJ2-1; perhaps TRBD2 as D (6 bases). The CDR3 is made up of 16 amino acids. The V end lost 3 bases, the J end lost 7 bases, and 19 bases lay between the germline ends. CDR1 and CDR2 (germline): SGHNT, YENEEA. The CDR3 DNA follows: TGTGCCAGCAGCTTGGGACGGGGGTTGTGGGGGAATGAGCAGTTCTTC. This translates into CASSLGRGLWGNEQFF.

V usage is TRBV5-1 and J usage is TRBJ2-2; TRBD1 might be the D (6 bases). Germline V lookup: CDR1 SGHRS, CDR2 YFSETQ. The CDR3 runs 14 residues. The germline V and J ends were trimmed by 4 bases and 10 bases, with 17 bases remaining between them. Here the CDR3 reads CASSRGQSREELFF. CDR3 coding DNA: TGCGCCAGCAGCCGCGGACAGTCCAGGGAGGAGCTGTTTTTT.

The CDR3 loop is CASSSTEVADTQYF. As DNA, the CDR3 is TGTGCCAGCAGCTCAACTGAGGTGGCGGATACGCAGTATTTT. The chain joins TRBV7-3 to TRBJ2-3; D ambiguous. The CDR3 consists of 14 residues. Trimming stripped 4 bases from V and 6 bases from J, with 14 bases between. Per the germline V gene, CDR1 is SGHTA and CDR2 is FQGTGA. The full variable domain, rest sourced from reference TRBV7-3 and TRBJ2-3, is GAGVSQTPSNKVTEKGKYVELRCDPISGHTALYWYRQSLGQGPEFLIYFQGTGAADDSGLPNDRFFAVRPEGSVSTLKIQRTERGDSAVYLCASSSTEVADTQYFGPGTRLTVL.

This clone was detected only once. This chain uses TRBV5-1 with TRBJ2-7, with D possibly TRBD2 on 5 matching bases. CDR1 and CDR2 (germline): SGHRS, YFSETQ. The CDR3 extends over 13 amino acids. Trimming took off 0 bases at V and 5 bases at J, with 9 bases between the two ends. The CDR3 spells CASSLAVANEQYF. For the CDR3, the DNA is TGCGCCAGCAGCTTGGCCGTAGCGAACGAGCAGTACTTC.

In this sample, this clone turned up once. The chain carries TRBV2 and TRBJ2-3; unclear D gene. This CDR3 has 14 amino acids. Trimming took off 4 bases at V and 1 base at J, with 9 bases between the two ends. Germline CDR1 SNHLY, CDR2 FYNNEI. The CDR3, as DNA: TGTGCCAGCAGTGCGTATATCGGCACAGATACGCAGTATTTT. As protein: CASSAYIGTDTQYF.

The rearrangement links TRBV2 to TRBJ1-5; D unresolved. Germline V gives CDR1 SNHLY, CDR2 FYNNEI. Trimming cost V 1 base and J 1 base, with 8 bases left between them. The CDR3 spans 15 residues. The CDR3 reads CASSEGRSSNQPQHF. The DNA for the CDR3 is TGTGCCAGCAGTGAAGGGAGGAGCAGCAATCAGCCCCAGCATTTT.

V gene TRBV6-1 combines with J gene TRBJ2-1, with 8 positions matching TRBD1. The CDR3 consists of 15 residues. Germline values: CDR1 MNHNS, CDR2 SASEGT. Germline trimming cut 3 bases from V and 6 bases from J; bases unmatched to any gene: 7. This CDR3 is CASSERTGIGNEQFF. CDR3 bases: TGTGCCAGCAGTGAGCGGACAGGGATAGGCAATGAGCAGTTCTTC.

J is TRBJ1-2 and V is TRBV15; tentative D call: TRBD1 (5 bases). This CDR3 is built from 14 residues. Germline loops: CDR1 LNHNV, CDR2 YYDKDF (reference sequence). Deletions cut 7 bases from V and 3 bases from J, with 15 bases between. This CDR3 reads CATNFGRADYGYTF. DNA of the CDR3: TGTGCCACCAATTTCGGCAGGGCTGACTATGGCTACACCTTC. The variable domain in full, completed from reference TRBV15 and TRBJ1-2, reads DAMVIQNPRYQVTQFGKPVTLSCSQTLNHNVMYWYQQKSSQAPKLLFHYYDKDFNNEADTPDNFQSRRPNTSFCFLDIRSPGLGDTAMYLCATNFGRADYGYTFGSGTRLTVV.

The chain carries TRBV27 and TRBJ2-1; possible D gene TRBD2, 5 bases. The CDR3 covers 15 residues. The V gene lost 2 bases and the J gene lost 4 bases, with 12 bases spanning the gap. Germline CDR1 is MNHEY and CDR2 is SMNVEV (reference sequence). CDR3 nucleotides: TGTGCCAGCAGTTTAGGAGATCGGGATTACAATGAGCAGTTCTTC. Protein sequence: CASSLGDRDYNEQFF.

The V gene is TRBV5-1, the J gene TRBJ2-5, with TRBD1 matching 11 bases. Germline V CDR1 and CDR2: SGHRS, YFSETQ. There are 16 residues in the CDR3. Unmatched junction bases numbered 5, after V lost 3 bases and J lost 1 base. The CDR3 DNA reads as TGCGCCAGCAGCTGGGGGACAGGGGGGATCCAAGAGACCCAGTACTTC. Its protein is CASSWGTGGIQETQYF.

The chain joins TRBV4-3 to TRBJ2-4, with 9 positions matching TRBD1. Germline CDR1 and CDR2: LGHNA and YSLEER. The CDR3 totals 15 residues. Trimming cost V 2 bases and J 9 bases; bases outside gene matches: 8. The CDR3 is CASSQSGTGFRIQYF. The DNA of the CDR3 is TGCGCCAGCAGCCAATCAGGGACAGGGTTTCGCATTCAGTACTTC.

V is TRBV18 and J is TRBJ1-1; a weak D match, TRBD1 (5 bases). Trimming shortened V by 2 bases and J by 1 base, and 14 bases separated the two germline ends. Per the germline V gene, CDR1 is KGHSH and CDR2 is LQKENI. CDR3 size: 16 residues. The CDR3 sequence: CASSPYLQGRNTEAFF. The CDR3 nucleotides are TGTGCCAGCTCACCATACTTGCAGGGTAGGAACACTGAAGCTTTCTTT.

This clone was seen more than once but under ten times. This chain uses TRBV14 with TRBJ2-2; TRBD1 agrees at 12 bases. Germline values: CDR1 SGHDN, CDR2 FVKESK. The CDR3 totals 17 residues. J lost 3 bases, V lost 1 base, and 3 bases had no gene match. CDR3: CASSQVWDRGHTGELFF. The CDR3 DNA follows: TGTGCCAGCAGCCAAGTTTGGGACAGGGGGCACACCGGGGAGCTGTTTTTT.